This T cell receptor (beta chain) derives from a study of T cell changes during pregnancy in multiple sclerosis. Germline-derived CDR1 and CDR2 are GTSNPN and SVGIG (reference sequence). Trimming removed 0 bases at V and 8 bases at J, with 10 bases between. The length of the CDR3 is 12 residues. Produced via immunoSEQ multiplex PCR; TCRdb's table is partial and in-frame only. The sample lists around 45,000 clones, 91% occurring once. This clone was counted once. This sequence was found in a female donor with multiple sclerosis, enrolled in a pregnancy study. The V call is TRBV30, the J call TRBJ1-2; D unresolved. This sample comprised CD4+ T cells from peripheral blood mononuclear cells, obtained before pregnancy. CDR3 residues: CAWSVRVHGYTF. The CDR3 DNA is TGTGCCTGGAGTGTACGGGTTCACGGCTACACCTTC.